The clone carrying this T cell receptor (beta chain) was seen repeatedly, ten times or more. Each CDR3 protein is one row after TCRdb ran MiXCR on the PCR reads. Found here are about 640,000 distinct CDR3 sequences, just under 20% of them singletons; the top ten hold 0.85%. This record belongs to a study of molecular identifiers for immune sequencing clone quantification. The CDR3 has 14 amino acids. Germline V gene sequence: CDR1 SGHTA, CDR2 FQGNSA. Germline trimming cut 8 bases from V and 5 bases from J; bases unmatched to any gene: 8. The rearrangement links TRBV7-2 to TRBJ2-3; 9 bases fit TRBD2. Sample: naive CD8+ T cells from blood, with Jurkat cell RNA spiked in. The subset: FACS-sorted CD8+CD4-CCR7+CD45RA+ naive T cells. The receptor was isolated from a human donor in good health. Some libraries in this study had Jurkat cell RNA spiked in. This CDR3 reads CASEAGGARDTQYF. DNA for the CDR3: TGTGCCAGCGAGGCGGGAGGGGCAAGAGATACGCAGTATTTT.